This TCR beta chain was sequenced during a study of monozygotic twins with inflammatory bowel disease. Points from the study as a whole: Among T cells, the various subtypes were not distinguishable. It was observed that concordant and discordant twins did not differ in repertoire similarity, possibly given limited power.

Incorporation of UMIs carrying a 6-nucleotide sample barcode was performed by template switching. Two nested PCRs, roughly 16 and 10 cycles, amplified TCRalpha and TCRbeta cDNA. TCRdb re-called the 5' RACE reads; every CDR3 protein appears as one record, without DNA. The sample includes some 150,000 distinct CDR3 sequences. With respect to this clonotype: Antigen: not known.

CDR3 length: 16 amino acids. Germline V lookup: CDR1 MGHRA, CDR2 YSYEKL. The J gene is TRBJ1-2, the V gene TRBV4-1; TCRdb's assignment of TRBD1 cannot be checked, as there is no DNA. Sequenced material: blood. This receptor was taken from a human donor with ulcerative colitis or Crohn's disease, or a healthy co-twin of an affected twin (not recorded which). The CDR3: CASSQTGSGPVDGYTF.